The clone carrying this TCR beta chain was found a few times. Original methodology: Reference gene primer amplification gave nucleated cell count estimates. Assay used: immunoSEQ multiplex PCR; TCRdb lists only in-frame clones, some missing. V, J and clone size are those of that table, while D and trimming were read from the DNA. Among hundreds of thousands of clones listed, 86% were seen once. These data originate in a study of blood T cell repertoires in COVID-19. Study-level information: Sources were T cells, B-cell-depleted T cells, or PBMCs; the material itself was cDNA or gDNA.

Trimming removed 6 bases at V and 1 base at J, with 9 bases between. CDR3 length: 13 amino acids. Germline V gene lookup returns CDR1 MNHEY and CDR2 SVGAGI. This clonotype originated in a young woman with active or convalescent COVID-19. Sequences were obtained from peripheral blood. The rearrangement links TRBV6-5 to TRBJ1-1; no reliable D call. The DNA of the CDR3 is TGTGCCAGCAGCTCTCGACAGAACACTGAAGCTTTCTTT. Translation: CASSSRQNTEAFF.